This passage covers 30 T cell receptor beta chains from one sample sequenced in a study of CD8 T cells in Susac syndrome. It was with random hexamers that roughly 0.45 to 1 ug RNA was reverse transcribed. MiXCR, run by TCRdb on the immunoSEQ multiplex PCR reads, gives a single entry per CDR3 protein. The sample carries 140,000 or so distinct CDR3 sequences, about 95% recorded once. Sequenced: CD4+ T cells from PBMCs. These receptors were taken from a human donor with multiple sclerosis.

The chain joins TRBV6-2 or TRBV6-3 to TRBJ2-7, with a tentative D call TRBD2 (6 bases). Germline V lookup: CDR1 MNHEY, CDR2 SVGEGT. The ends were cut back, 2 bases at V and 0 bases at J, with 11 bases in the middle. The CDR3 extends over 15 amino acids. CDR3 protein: CASSYGGITSYEQYF. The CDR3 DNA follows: TGTGCCAGCAGTTACGGCGGGATAACCTCCTACGAGCAGTACTTC.

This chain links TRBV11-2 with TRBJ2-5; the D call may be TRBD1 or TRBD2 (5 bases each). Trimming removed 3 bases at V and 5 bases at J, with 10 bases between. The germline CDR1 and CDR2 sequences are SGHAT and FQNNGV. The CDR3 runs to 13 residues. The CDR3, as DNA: TGTGCCAGCAGCTTGGGGGTTGGGGAGACCCAGTACTTC. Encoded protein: CASSLGVGETQYF.

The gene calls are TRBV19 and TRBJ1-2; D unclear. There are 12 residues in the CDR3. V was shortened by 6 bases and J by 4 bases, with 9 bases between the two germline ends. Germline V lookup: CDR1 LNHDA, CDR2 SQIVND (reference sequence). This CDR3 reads CASRARSYGYTF. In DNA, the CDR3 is TGTGCCAGTAGAGCTCGCAGCTATGGCTACACCTTC.

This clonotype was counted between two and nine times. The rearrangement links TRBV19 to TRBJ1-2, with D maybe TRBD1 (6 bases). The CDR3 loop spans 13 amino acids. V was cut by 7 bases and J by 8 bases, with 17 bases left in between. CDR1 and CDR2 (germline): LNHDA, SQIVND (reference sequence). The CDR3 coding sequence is TGTGCCAGTATTCGCAGGGGAGCGGAAGGCTACACCTTC. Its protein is CASIRRGAEGYTF.

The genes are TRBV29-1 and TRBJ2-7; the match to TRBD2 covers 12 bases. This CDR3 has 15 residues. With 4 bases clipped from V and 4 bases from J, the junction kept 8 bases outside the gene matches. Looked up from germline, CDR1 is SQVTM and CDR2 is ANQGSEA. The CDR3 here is CSVAETSGRSYEQYF. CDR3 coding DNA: TGCAGCGTTGCCGAGACTAGCGGGAGATCTTACGAGCAGTACTTC.

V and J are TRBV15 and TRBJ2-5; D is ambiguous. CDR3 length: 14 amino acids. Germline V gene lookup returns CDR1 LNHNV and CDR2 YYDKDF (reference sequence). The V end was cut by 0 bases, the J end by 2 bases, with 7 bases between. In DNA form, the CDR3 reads TGTGCCACCAGCAGAGATCGTACTCAAGAGACCCAGTACTTC. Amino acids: CATSRDRTQETQYF.

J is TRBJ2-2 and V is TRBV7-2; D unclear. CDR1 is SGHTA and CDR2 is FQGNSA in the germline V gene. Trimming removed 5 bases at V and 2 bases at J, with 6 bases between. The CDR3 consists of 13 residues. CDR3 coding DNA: TGTGCCAGCAGCCGACGCAACACCGGGGAGCTGTTTTTT. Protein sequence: CASSRRNTGELFF.

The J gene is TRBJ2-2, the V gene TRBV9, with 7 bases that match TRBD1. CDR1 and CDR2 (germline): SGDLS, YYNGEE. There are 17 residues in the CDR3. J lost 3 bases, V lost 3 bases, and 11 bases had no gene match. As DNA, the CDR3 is TGTGCCAGCAGCGCGAGAGGGGGCATCGGTTACACCGGGGAGCTGTTTTTT. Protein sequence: CASSARGGIGYTGELFF.

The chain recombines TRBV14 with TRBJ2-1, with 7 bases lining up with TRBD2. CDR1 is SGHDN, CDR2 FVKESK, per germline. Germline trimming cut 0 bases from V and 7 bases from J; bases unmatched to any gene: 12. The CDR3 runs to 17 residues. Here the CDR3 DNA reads TGTGCCAGCAGCCAAGAGAGGTTTGCGGGAGTAAGGAATGAGCAGTTCTTC. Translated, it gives CASSQERFAGVRNEQFF.

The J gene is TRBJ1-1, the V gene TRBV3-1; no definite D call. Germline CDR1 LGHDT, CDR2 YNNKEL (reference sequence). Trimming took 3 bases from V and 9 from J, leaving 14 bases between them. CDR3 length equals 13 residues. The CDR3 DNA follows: TGTGCCAGCAGCCACAACCAGGAGATCAAAGCTTTCTTT. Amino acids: CASSHNQEIKAFF.

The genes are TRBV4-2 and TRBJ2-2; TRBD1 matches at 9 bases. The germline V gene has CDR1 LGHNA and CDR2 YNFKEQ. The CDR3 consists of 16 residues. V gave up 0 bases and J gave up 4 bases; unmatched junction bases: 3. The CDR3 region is CASSQDQGQGTGELFF. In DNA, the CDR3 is TGTGCCAGCAGCCAAGATCAGGGACAGGGCACCGGGGAGCTGTTTTTT.

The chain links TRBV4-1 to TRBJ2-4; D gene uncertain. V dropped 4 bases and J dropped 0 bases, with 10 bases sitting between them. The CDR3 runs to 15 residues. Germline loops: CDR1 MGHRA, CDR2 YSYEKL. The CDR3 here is CASSLLNLAKNIQYF. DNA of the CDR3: TGCGCCAGCAGCCTACTAAACCTAGCCAAAAACATTCAGTACTTC.

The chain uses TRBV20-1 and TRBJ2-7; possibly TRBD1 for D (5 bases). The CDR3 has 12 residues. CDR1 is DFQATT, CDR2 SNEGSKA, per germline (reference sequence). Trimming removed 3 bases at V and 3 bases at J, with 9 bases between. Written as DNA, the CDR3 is TGCAGTGCTAGCGGTCAGGGCTACGAGCAGTACTTC. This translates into CSASGQGYEQYF.

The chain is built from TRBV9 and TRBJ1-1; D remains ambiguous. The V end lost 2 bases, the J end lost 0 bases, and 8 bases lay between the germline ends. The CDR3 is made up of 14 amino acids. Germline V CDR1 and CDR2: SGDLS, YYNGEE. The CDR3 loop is CASSVLPMNTEAFF. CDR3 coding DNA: TGTGCCAGCAGCGTTCTCCCCATGAACACTGAAGCTTTCTTT.

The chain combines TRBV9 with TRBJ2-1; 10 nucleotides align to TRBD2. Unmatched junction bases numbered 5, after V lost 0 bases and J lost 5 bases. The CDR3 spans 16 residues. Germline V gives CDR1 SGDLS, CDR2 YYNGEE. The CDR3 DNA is TGTGCCAGCAGCGTAGACCCTAGCGGGAGCGACAATGAGCAGTTCTTC. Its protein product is CASSVDPSGSDNEQFF.

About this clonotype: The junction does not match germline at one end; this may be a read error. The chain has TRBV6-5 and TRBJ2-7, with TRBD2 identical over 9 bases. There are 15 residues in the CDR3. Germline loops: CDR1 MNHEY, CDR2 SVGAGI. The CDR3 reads CASRYLRAGGDEQYF. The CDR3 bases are TGTGCCAGCAGATACTTACGTGCGGGAGGGGACGAGCAGTACTTC.

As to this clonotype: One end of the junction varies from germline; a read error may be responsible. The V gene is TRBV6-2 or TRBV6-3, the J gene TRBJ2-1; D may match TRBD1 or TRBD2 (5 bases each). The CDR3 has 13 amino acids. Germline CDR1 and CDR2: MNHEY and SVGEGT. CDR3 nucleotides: TGTGCCAGCAGGGGGACCAGCTTAAATGGGCAGTTCTTC. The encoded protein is CASRGTSLNGQFF.

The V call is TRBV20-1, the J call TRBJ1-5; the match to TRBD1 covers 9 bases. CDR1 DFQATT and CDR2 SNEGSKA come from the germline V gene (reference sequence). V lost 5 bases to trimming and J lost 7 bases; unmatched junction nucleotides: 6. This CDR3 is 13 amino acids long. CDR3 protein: CSAGTGTRQPQHF. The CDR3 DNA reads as TGCAGTGCTGGGACAGGGACACGACAGCCCCAGCATTTT.

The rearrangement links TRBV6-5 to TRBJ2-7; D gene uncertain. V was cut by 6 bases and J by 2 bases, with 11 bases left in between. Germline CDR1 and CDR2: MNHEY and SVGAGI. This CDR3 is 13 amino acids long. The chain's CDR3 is CASRAESPYEQYF. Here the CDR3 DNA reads TGTGCCAGCAGGGCTGAGAGCCCCTACGAGCAGTACTTC.

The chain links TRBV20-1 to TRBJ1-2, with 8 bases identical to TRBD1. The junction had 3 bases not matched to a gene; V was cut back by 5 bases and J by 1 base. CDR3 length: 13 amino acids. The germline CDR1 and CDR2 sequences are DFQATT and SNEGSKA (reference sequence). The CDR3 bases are TGCAGTGCTCAAGGACAGGGTAACTATGGCTACACCTTC. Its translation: CSAQGQGNYGYTF.

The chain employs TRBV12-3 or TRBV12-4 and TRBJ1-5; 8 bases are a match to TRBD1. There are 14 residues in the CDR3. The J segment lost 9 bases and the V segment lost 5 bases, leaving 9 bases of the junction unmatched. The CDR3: CASSQNRGGGPQHF. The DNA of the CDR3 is TGTGCCAGCAGTCAAAACAGGGGGGGCGGGCCCCAGCATTTT.

The chain's CDR3 is CASSQSKGFYEQYF. As DNA, the CDR3 is TGTGCCAGCAGCCAGTCGAAGGGTTTCTACGAGCAGTACTTC. The chain links TRBV14 to TRBJ2-7; D not certain. The length of the CDR3 is 14 residues. Germline V lookup: CDR1 SGHDN, CDR2 FVKESK. Trimming removed 3 bases at V and 3 bases at J, with 12 bases between.

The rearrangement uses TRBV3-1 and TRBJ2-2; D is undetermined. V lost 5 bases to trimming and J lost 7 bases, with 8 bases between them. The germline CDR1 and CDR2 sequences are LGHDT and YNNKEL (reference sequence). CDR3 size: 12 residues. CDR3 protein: CASSVGLGELFF. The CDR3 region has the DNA TGTGCCAGCAGCGTAGGTCTCGGGGAGCTGTTTTTT. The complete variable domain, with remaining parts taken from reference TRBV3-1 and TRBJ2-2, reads DTAVSQTPKYLVTQMGNDKSIKCEQNLGHDTMYWYKQDSKKFLKIMFSYNNKELIINETVPNRFSPKSPDKAHLNLHINSLELGDSAVYFCASSVGLGELFFGEGSRLTVL.

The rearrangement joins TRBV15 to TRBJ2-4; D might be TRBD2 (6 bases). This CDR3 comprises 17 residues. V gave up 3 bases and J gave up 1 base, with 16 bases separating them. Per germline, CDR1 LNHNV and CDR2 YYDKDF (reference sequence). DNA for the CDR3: TGTGCCACCAGCAGGGGTGGAGGGGCGCGCGCCAAAAACATTCAGTACTTC. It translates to CATSRGGGARAKNIQYF. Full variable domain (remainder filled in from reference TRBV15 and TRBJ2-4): DAMVIQNPRYQVTQFGKPVTLSCSQTLNHNVMYWYQQKSSQAPKLLFHYYDKDFNNEADTPDNFQSRRPNTSFCFLDIRSPGLGDTAMYLCATSRGGGARAKNIQYFGAGTRLSVL.

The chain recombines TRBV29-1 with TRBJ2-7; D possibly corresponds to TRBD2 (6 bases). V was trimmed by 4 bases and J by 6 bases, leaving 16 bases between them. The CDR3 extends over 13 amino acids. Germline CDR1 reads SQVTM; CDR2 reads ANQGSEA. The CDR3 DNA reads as TGCAGCGTTGGAGGGCTGGGGACTGGCGAGCAGTACTTC. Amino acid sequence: CSVGGLGTGEQYF.

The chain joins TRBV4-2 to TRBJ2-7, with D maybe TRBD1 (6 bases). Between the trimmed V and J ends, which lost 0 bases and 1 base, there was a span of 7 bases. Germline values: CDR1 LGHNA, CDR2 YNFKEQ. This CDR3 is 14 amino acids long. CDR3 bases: TGTGCCAGCAGCCAAGAACAGGGTTCCTACGAGCAGTACTTC. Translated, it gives CASSQEQGSYEQYF.

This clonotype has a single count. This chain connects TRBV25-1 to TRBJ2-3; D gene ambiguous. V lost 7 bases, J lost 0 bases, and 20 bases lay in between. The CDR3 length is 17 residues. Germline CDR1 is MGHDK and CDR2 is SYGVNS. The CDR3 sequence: CASNPYPRTESTDTQYF. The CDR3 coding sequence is TGTGCCAGCAACCCCTACCCTCGGACGGAGAGCACAGATACGCAGTATTTT.

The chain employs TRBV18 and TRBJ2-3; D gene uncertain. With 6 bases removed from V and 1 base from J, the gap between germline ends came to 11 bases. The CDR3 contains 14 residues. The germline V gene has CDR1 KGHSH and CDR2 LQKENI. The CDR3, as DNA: TGTGCCAGCTCCCCGTCCGTGGGCACAGATACGCAGTATTTT. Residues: CASSPSVGTDTQYF.

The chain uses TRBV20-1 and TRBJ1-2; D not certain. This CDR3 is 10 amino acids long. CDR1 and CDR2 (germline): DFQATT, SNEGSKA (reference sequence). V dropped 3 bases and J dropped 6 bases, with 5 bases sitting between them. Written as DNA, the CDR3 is TGCAGTGCTAGTAGGGATGGCTACACCTTC. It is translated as CSASRDGYTF.

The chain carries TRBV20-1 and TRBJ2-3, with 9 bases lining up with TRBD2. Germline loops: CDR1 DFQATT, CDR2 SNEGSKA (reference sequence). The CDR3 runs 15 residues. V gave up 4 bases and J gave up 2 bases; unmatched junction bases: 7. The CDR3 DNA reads TGCAGTGCTACCCCTCTAGCGGGATACACAGATACGCAGTATTTT. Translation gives CSATPLAGYTDTQYF.